The next 9 T cell receptor beta chains were all read from a single sample in a study of blood T cell repertoires in COVID-19. Measured with immunoSEQ multiplex PCR; TCRdb has only the in-frame clones, and not every one. The sample carries around 310,000 clones, about 90% recorded once. The sequenced material came from PBMCs or T cells enriched from blood (not recorded which). All receptors come from a young man who had recovered from COVID-19.

J is TRBJ1-1 and V is TRBV2; maybe TRBD1 (5 bases). The CDR3 consists of 15 residues. CDR1 is SNHLY and CDR2 is FYNNEI in the germline V gene. V was shortened by 3 bases and J by 2 bases, with 13 bases between the two germline ends. The CDR3 nucleotides are TGTGCCAGCAGTGAGGGGCAGGGTCTAAACACTGAAGCTTTCTTT. Protein: CASSEGQGLNTEAFF.

This sequence joins TRBV6-1 and TRBJ1-1; 7 bases map to TRBD1. V dropped 2 bases and J dropped 4; count of bases not matched to a gene: 1. The length of the CDR3 is 13 residues. Germline CDR1 MNHNS, CDR2 SASEGT. The CDR3 nucleotides read TGTGCCAGCAGTGAACAGGGGGGCACTGAAGCTTTCTTT. This encodes CASSEQGGTEAFF.

V is TRBV19 and J is TRBJ2-7, with 7 bases that match TRBD2. Per germline, CDR1 LNHDA and CDR2 SQIVND (reference sequence). The V gene end was trimmed by 3 bases and the J gene end by 3 bases; junction bases not matched to a gene: 8. This CDR3 comprises 15 residues. CDR3 protein: CASSISGTTNYEQYF. CDR3 bases: TGTGCCAGTAGTATTTCCGGGACTACCAACTACGAGCAGTACTTC.

The genes are TRBV28 and TRBJ1-4; 7 bases map to TRBD1. From germline, CDR1 is MDHEN and CDR2 SYDVKM. With V trimmed by 5 bases and J by 8 bases, 8 bases remained unmatched. The length of the CDR3 is 14 residues. DNA for the CDR3: TGTGCCAGCAGTCCACACAGGGGCGGAGAAAAACTGTTTTTT. It codes for CASSPHRGGEKLFF. The full variable domain, in which reference TRBV28 and TRBJ1-4 provide the parts outside the CDR3, is DVKVTQSSRYLVKRTGEKVFLECVQDMDHENMFWYRQDPGLGLRLIYFSYDVKMKEKGDIPEGYSVSREKKERFSLILESASTNQTSMYLCASSPHRGGEKLFFGSGTQLSVL.

The chain couples TRBV2 to TRBJ2-3; TRBD1 aligns across 8 bases. J was trimmed by 4 bases and V by 6 bases; bases with no gene match: 12. The CDR3 runs to 16 residues. CDR1 and CDR2 (germline): SNHLY, FYNNEI. Here the CDR3 DNA reads TGTGCCAGCAGACCATCGACAGGGGCCCTTTCAGATACGCAGTATTTT. This encodes CASRPSTGALSDTQYF.

The genes are TRBV4-2 and TRBJ1-1; 7 bases align to TRBD1. CDR3 length: 13 amino acids. Germline V gives CDR1 LGHNA, CDR2 YNFKEQ. With 0 bases clipped from V and 10 bases from J, the junction kept 5 bases outside the gene matches. The CDR3 loop is CASSQELGQPAFF. CDR3 coding DNA: TGTGCCAGCAGCCAAGAGTTGGGACAGCCAGCTTTCTTT.

The genes are TRBV24-1 and TRBJ2-7, with 9 bases identical to TRBD1. The CDR3 runs to 15 residues. Germline CDR1 reads KGHDR; CDR2 reads SFDVKD. With V trimmed by 4 bases and J by 6 bases, 9 bases remained unmatched. The CDR3 spells CATSDRTGDSGEQYF. CDR3 DNA sequence: TGTGCCACCAGTGACAGGACAGGGGATTCCGGCGAGCAGTACTTC.

This chain links TRBV11-1 with TRBJ2-7; TRBD2 might be the D (6 bases). V was clipped by 5 bases and J by 1 base, with 15 bases between them. Per the germline V gene, CDR1 is SGHAT and CDR2 is FQDESV (reference sequence). The CDR3 has 15 amino acids. CDR3 region: CASSRRGGVSYEQYF. CDR3 bases: TGTGCCAGCAGCCGAAGGGGCGGGGTTTCCTACGAGCAGTACTTC.

The chain combines TRBV7-3 with TRBJ2-3, with TRBD2 identical over 8 bases. There are 16 residues in the CDR3. The germline V gene has CDR1 SGHTA and CDR2 FQGTGA. J lost 2 bases, V lost 1 base, and 5 bases had no gene match. The DNA of the CDR3 is TGTGCCAGCAGCTTAAGCCCTAGCGGGTTCACAGATACGCAGTATTTT. Amino acids: CASSLSPSGFTDTQYF.